The next 9 T cell receptor beta chains were all read from a single sample in a study of OX40 agonist ivuxolimab in advanced cancers. Sequenced by immunoSEQ multiplex PCR; TCRdb stores in-frame clones only, minus some. Seen here are 74,000 or so clones, approximately 85% observed once, and the top ten hold 2% to 2.5%. The material sequenced was CD4+ or CD8+ T cells sorted from blood, taken in a trial of the OX40 agonist ivuxolimab. These receptors were taken from an adult with an advanced solid tumor such as melanoma, head and neck, liver or kidney cancer.

This chain uses TRBV6-5 with TRBJ1-5, with 8 nucleotides matching TRBD1. After removal of 1 base from V and 3 bases from J, the junction contained 2 bases not matched to a gene. The CDR3 totals 15 residues. The germline V gene encodes CDR1 MNHEY and CDR2 SVGAGI. Here the CDR3 reads CASSYLGQANQPQHF. The DNA for the CDR3 is TGTGCCAGCAGTTACTTGGGACAGGCCAATCAGCCCCAGCATTTT.

The genes are TRBV30 and TRBJ1-3; no reliable D call. This CDR3 has 11 residues. Trimming took off 1 base at V and 8 bases at J, with 6 bases between the two ends. From germline, CDR1 is GTSNPN and CDR2 SVGIG (reference sequence). The CDR3 nucleotides are TGTGCCTGGAGTGAACTTGACACCATATATTTT. The encoded protein is CAWSELDTIYF.

The chain joins TRBV5-1 to TRBJ1-2, with D perhaps matching TRBD1 (5 bases). Germline V CDR1 and CDR2: SGHRS, YFSETQ. The CDR3 length is 15 residues. V dropped 3 bases and J dropped 9 bases, with 21 bases sitting between them. The CDR3 region has the DNA TGCGCCAGCAGCTCCCAAGGCGGGGCGACTAAGCGCTACACCTTC. This encodes CASSSQGGATKRYTF.

CDR3 in DNA: TGTGCCAGCAAAACAGGGAGCTCTGGAAACACCATATATTTT. It translates to CASKTGSSGNTIYF. The chain couples TRBV2 to TRBJ1-3, with D maybe TRBD1 (6 bases). V was cut by 7 bases and J by 0 bases, with 10 bases left in between. Germline V gene lookup returns CDR1 SNHLY and CDR2 FYNNEI. The CDR3 spans 14 residues.

This clone occurred a few times. The chain recombines TRBV7-9 with TRBJ2-5; D remains unclear. Looked up from germline, CDR1 is SEHNR and CDR2 is FQNEAQ (reference sequence). The CDR3 has 10 residues. The germline V and J ends were trimmed by 5 bases and 5 bases, with 3 bases remaining between them. The CDR3 nucleotides read TGTGCCAGCAGCGAGGAGACCCAGTACTTC. Amino acid sequence: CASSEETQYF.

The chain couples TRBV5-1 to TRBJ2-7; D not certain. This CDR3 is built from 14 residues. The germline V gene has CDR1 SGHRS and CDR2 YFSETQ. V was cut by 2 bases and J by 2 bases, with 11 bases left in between. For the CDR3, the DNA is TGCGCCAGCAGCTTCTCCGGCCAAACCTACGAGCAGTACTTC. Translated, it gives CASSFSGQTYEQYF.

The CDR3 spells CASSITDTQYF. The CDR3, as DNA: TGCGCCAGCAGCATCACAGATACGCAGTATTTT. The chain couples TRBV5-1 to TRBJ2-3, with no clear D. The CDR3 sequence is 11 residues long. V lost 4 bases, J lost 2 bases, and 2 bases lay in between. CDR1 and CDR2 from the germline V gene are SGHRS and YFSETQ.

The chain links TRBV2 to TRBJ2-3; D uncertain. Germline CDR1 and CDR2: SNHLY and FYNNEI. Trimming removed 4 bases from V and 11 bases from J, with 16 bases in between. This CDR3 is built from 13 residues. CDR3 in DNA: TGTGCCAGCAGTGCAACACCCGCCCTGGAGCAGTATTTT. It specifies CASSATPALEQYF.

This chain connects TRBV7-3 to TRBJ2-1; possibly TRBD2 for D (5 bases). The CDR3 has 15 amino acids. The V gene lost 2 bases and the J gene lost 9 bases, with 17 bases spanning the gap. Germline V gives CDR1 SGHTA, CDR2 FQGTGA. This CDR3 is CASSLEAASYTEQFF. CDR3 DNA sequence: TGTGCCAGCAGCTTAGAGGCGGCTAGCTATACTGAGCAGTTCTTC.